This is a list of T cell receptor beta chains from one sample in a study of blood T cell repertoires in COVID-19. Sequencing was performed with immunoSEQ multiplex PCR; in TCRdb, only in-frame clones are kept and a portion is missing. The table records 180,000 or so clones, roughly 84% of them present only once. The sample taken for sequencing was peripheral blood. The origin of the receptors is a man aged 55 to 70 who had recovered from COVID-19. Both conserved end residues are part of each CDR3. Fields, in order: CDR3 length, D gene, J gene, clone size, V gene, CDR3 DNA, CDR3 protein. A D gene is named only where the DNA matches it firmly. Not all rows give a size; the values are once, few, many and, for expanded clones, a class.

14,TRBD1,TRBJ2-3,few,TRBV19,TGTGCCAGTATTCCGGGACAGGGTAAGGGTACGCAGTATTTT,CASIPGQGKGTQYF
13,TRBD1,TRBJ1-2,NA,TRBV27,TGTGCCAGCAGTTTGACAGGGTCCTATGGCTACACCTTC,CASSLTGSYGYTF
18,TRBD2,TRBJ2-3,NA,TRBV9,TGTGCCAGCAGCGGCGGGACTAGCGGGGGCTCGAGCACAGATACGCAGTATTTT,CASSGGTSGGSSTDTQYF
14,NA,TRBJ1-1,NA,TRBV6-5,TGTGCCAGCAGTTACTCAGCCGTTGGCACTGAAGCTTTCTTT,CASSYSAVGTEAFF
17,TRBD1,TRBJ2-5,NA,TRBV7-8,TGTGCCAGCAGCTTAGCGACTACAGGGGGCTTTGGGGAGACCCAGTACTTC,CASSLATTGGFGETQYF
14,TRBD1,TRBJ1-4,once,TRBV12-5,TGTGCTAGTGGCTCGGACAGGGGGGATGAAAAACTGTTTTTT,CASGSDRGDEKLFF
11,TRBD1,TRBJ1-1,NA,TRBV20-1,TGCAGGGTTAGACAGGGGACTGAAGCTTTCTTT,CRVRQGTEAFF
15,NA,TRBJ2-2,once,TRBV6-5,TGTGCCAGCAGCCGTCGGGGGGCGTCCACCGGGGAGCTGTTTTTT,CASSRRGASTGELFF
15,TRBD1,TRBJ1-2,NA,TRBV27,TGTGCCAGCAGGCTAACCTCCACAGGGGGGGGCGGCTACACCTTC,CASRLTSTGGGGYTF
16,TRBD2,TRBJ2-1,NA,TRBV7-2,TGTGCCAGCAGCTTAAGGGCGGGGGGAACCTACAATGAGCAGTTCTTC,CASSLRAGGTYNEQFF
15,NA,TRBJ2-4,NA,TRBV7-2,TGTGCCAGCAGCTTTGAAGGGAGTTCCAAAAACATTCAGTACTTC,CASSFEGSSKNIQYF
15,NA,TRBJ1-1,NA,TRBV9,TGTGCCAGCAGCGCCTCCCCCGCCGGGGACACTGAAGCTTTCTTT,CASSASPAGDTEAFF
12,NA,TRBJ2-3,NA,TRBV28,TGTGCCAGCAGCCTCCAGACAGATACGCAGTATTTT,CASSLQTDTQYF
13,NA,TRBJ1-5,NA,TRBV15,TGTGCCACCAGCCAAAGGACTAATCAGCCCCAGCATTTT,CATSQRTNQPQHF
18,TRBD2,TRBJ2-2,NA,TRBV7-8,TGTGCCAGCAGCTCCTATCTTCTAGCGGGGACTAACACCGGGGAGCTGTTTTTT,CASSSYLLAGTNTGELFF
17,NA,TRBJ1-1,NA,TRBV19,TGTGCCAGTAGTAGCCCCTCCTGGGAGGGTCAGGGAAAAGAAGCTTTCTTT,CASSSPSWEGQGKEAFF
13,NA,TRBJ1-6,NA,TRBV10-3,TGTGCCATCATGGACGGGGTAAATTCACCCCTCCACTTT,CAIMDGVNSPLHF
15,NA,TRBJ1-6,NA,TRBV7-2,TGTGCCAGCAGCTTCTGGGGGGGCCATAATTCACCCCTCCACTTT,CASSFWGGHNSPLHF
15,NA,TRBJ1-6,NA,TRBV3-1/TRBV3-2,TGTGCCAGCAGCCAAGATTGGTCCGGCATAGCGCCCCTCCACTTT,CASSQDWSGIAPLHF
15,TRBD1,TRBJ1-6,NA,TRBV20-1,TGCAGTGCTAGTAACAGGGGCTCCTATAATTCACCCCTCCACTTT,CSASNRGSYNSPLHF
16,TRBD1,TRBJ2-7,NA,TRBV2,TGTGCCAGCTACCTTGGACCGGGACAGGGCTTATACGAGCAGTACTTC,CASYLGPGQGLYEQYF
16,TRBD1,TRBJ2-3,NA,TRBV5-6,TGTGCCAGCAGCTTGATTGGGGACAGCCTTCAAGATACGCAGTATTTT,CASSLIGDSLQDTQYF
15,TRBD1,TRBJ2-5,once,TRBV29-1,TGCAGCGTGGAAATACAGGGGTCAATCCAAGAGACCCAGTACTTC,CSVEIQGSIQETQYF
14,TRBD1,TRBJ2-5,NA,TRBV9,TGTGCCAGCAGCGTAACAGGGGGTGCAGAGACCCAGTACTTC,CASSVTGGAETQYF
14,NA,TRBJ2-1,NA,TRBV11-3,TGTGCCAGCAGCTTCGCGGGTGTGAACAATGAGCAGTTCTTC,CASSFAGVNNEQFF
13,TRBD2,TRBJ2-1,NA,TRBV4-3,TGCGCCAGCAGCCAAGAGGGGGTTGGACTAGCTGTCTTC,CASSQEGVGLAVF
13,NA,TRBJ1-1,NA,TRBV25-1,TGTGCCAGCAGTGTTCCGGGGTGGACTGAAGCTTTCTTT,CASSVPGWTEAFF
15,TRBD1,TRBJ1-1,NA,TRBV7-9,TGTGCCAGCAGCTTCAACCGGGACAGGGCGAGGGAAGCTTTCTTT,CASSFNRDRAREAFF
12,NA,TRBJ2-5,NA,TRBV12-3/TRBV12-4,TGTGCCAGCAGGGTGACAGAAGAGACCCAGTACTTC,CASRVTEETQYF
12,NA,TRBJ1-1,NA,TRBV13,TGTGCCAGCAGCTTCCAGGGGCAAGAAGCTTTCTTT,CASSFQGQEAFF
16,TRBD1,TRBJ2-1,NA,TRBV5-1,TGCGCCAGCAGCTTGGAACTCCTCGACAGGGCTGGTGAGCAGTTCTTC,CASSLELLDRAGEQFF
15,TRBD1,TRBJ1-2,once,TRBV18,TGTGCCAGCTCACCAAGGGACAGCGCTAACTATGGCTACACCTTC,CASSPRDSANYGYTF
15,NA,TRBJ1-2,NA,TRBV29-1,TGCAGCGTTGCCGGCCGGGGGGACGGGCACTATGGCTACACCTTC,CSVAGRGDGHYGYTF
16,TRBD1,TRBJ1-1,few,TRBV18,TGTGCCAGCTCACCTTCGGGACAGGGAAGGGACACTGAAGCTTTCTTT,CASSPSGQGRDTEAFF
16,NA,TRBJ2-1,few,TRBV7-9,TGTGCCAGCAGCCCAAATCAGGGGAGTTCCTACAATGAGCAGTTCTTC,CASSPNQGSSYNEQFF
16,TRBD1,TRBJ2-2,NA,TRBV4-1,TGCGCCAGCAGCCGGGGACAGGGAGGGGGTTTCGGGGAGCTGTTTTTT,CASSRGQGGGFGELFF
18,NA,TRBJ2-7,NA,TRBV14,TGTGCCAGCAGCCAAGTGTGGTCAAGGGGCCCGACGATGCGCGAGCAGTACTTC,CASSQVWSRGPTMREQYF
13,TRBD1,TRBJ1-2,NA,TRBV7-2,TGTGCCAGCAGCCCACAGGGGAGGTCTGGCTACACCTTC,CASSPQGRSGYTF
14,NA,TRBJ2-2,NA,TRBV27,TGTGCCAGCCTACCAGGGGTGAACACCGGGGAGCTGTTTTTT,CASLPGVNTGELFF
14,NA,TRBJ2-7,NA,TRBV27,TGTGCCAGCAGTTCGAACCGACAGGCCTACGAGCAGTACTTC,CASSSNRQAYEQYF
16,TRBD1,TRBJ2-3,NA,TRBV7-2,TGTGCCAGCAGCTTAGGTCCCCGGGACAGGGGAGATACGCAGTATTTT,CASSLGPRDRGDTQYF
13,NA,TRBJ1-2,NA,TRBV3-1/TRBV3-2,TGTGCCAGCAGCCAAGAAGGACTAGGAGGCTACACCTTC,CASSQEGLGGYTF
16,NA,TRBJ2-3,NA,TRBV7-2,TGTGCCAGCAGCCCAGCGGCCGGTCGTTACACAGATACGCAGTATTTT,CASSPAAGRYTDTQYF
12,NA,TRBJ1-3,few,TRBV11-2,TGTGCCAGCAGCTTCGGGGGAAACACCATATATTTT,CASSFGGNTIYF
15,TRBD1,TRBJ2-1,NA,TRBV11-2,TGTGCCAGCAGCGTAGGACAGGGGGCGCGGAATGAGCAGTTCTTC,CASSVGQGARNEQFF
18,TRBD1,TRBJ1-4,NA,TRBV18,TGTGCCAGCTCCCCTCGGGGACAGGGCGGTAATGCTAATGAAAAACTGTTTTTT,CASSPRGQGGNANEKLFF
17,TRBD1,TRBJ1-3,NA,TRBV4-2,TGTGCCAGCAGCCAGACTACAGGGGGCCGCTCTGGAAACACCATATATTTT,CASSQTTGGRSGNTIYF
15,TRBD1,TRBJ1-2,NA,TRBV19,TGTGCCAGTAGTATAGATCCGACAGGGACGCTTGCCTACACCTTC,CASSIDPTGTLAYTF